The entry below describes one T cell receptor beta chain. Its antigen is undetermined. The V and J ends lost 4 bases and 1 base respectively, with 17 bases between them. The germline CDR1 and CDR2 sequences are SGHRS and YFSETQ. This CDR3 has 16 residues. For TCR, cDNA came from 5'RACE template switching, which added a universal primer site and UMIs. TCRdb ran MiXCR on the 5' RACE reads and lists one entry per CDR3 protein. The sample has 300,000 to 350,000 distinct CDR3 sequences; roughly 10% are singletons. This sample was included in a study of T cells after yellow fever vaccination. General study points: Contamination by abundant bulk-population clonotypes could be present in FACS-sorted repertoires. Though it reached lower strength, the secondary response hit its peak faster, day 5 versus 15. Shared CD4/CD8 clonotypes were a small share, likely from convergent recombination.

The clonotype comes from a man aged 18 to 35 who received the YFV17D yellow fever vaccine. Here the sequenced sample was CD4+ T cells sorted from PBMCs, taken 45 days after the yellow fever booster vaccination. V gene TRBV5-1 combines with J gene TRBJ1-1, with a weak D call TRBD1 (6 bases). Written as DNA, the CDR3 is TGCGCCAGCAGCGAGCCCAGGTTGGGGGCGAACACTGAAGCTTTCTTT. This encodes CASSEPRLGANTEAFF.